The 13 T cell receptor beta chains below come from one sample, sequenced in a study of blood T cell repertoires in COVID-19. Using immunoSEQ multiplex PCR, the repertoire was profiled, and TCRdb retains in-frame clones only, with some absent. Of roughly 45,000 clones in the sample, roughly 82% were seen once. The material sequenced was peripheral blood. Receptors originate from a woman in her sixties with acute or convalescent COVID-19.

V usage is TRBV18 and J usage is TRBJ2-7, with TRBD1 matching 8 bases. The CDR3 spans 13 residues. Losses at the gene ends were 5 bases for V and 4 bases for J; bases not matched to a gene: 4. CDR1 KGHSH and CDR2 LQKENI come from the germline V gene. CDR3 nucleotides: TGTGCCAGCTCAACAGGACAGGGTTACGAGCAGTACTTC. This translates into CASSTGQGYEQYF. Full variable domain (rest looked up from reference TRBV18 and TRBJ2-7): NAGVMQNPRHLVRRRGQEARLRCSPMKGHSHVYWYRQLPEEGLKFMVYLQKENIIDESGMPKERFSAEFPKEGPSILRIQQVVRGDSAAYFCASSTGQGYEQYFGPGTRLTVT.

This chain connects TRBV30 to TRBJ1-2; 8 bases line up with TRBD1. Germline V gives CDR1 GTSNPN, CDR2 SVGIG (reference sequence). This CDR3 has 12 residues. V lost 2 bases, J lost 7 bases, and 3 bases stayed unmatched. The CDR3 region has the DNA TGTGCCTGGAGTCAGGGGGCAGGTGGCTACACCTTC. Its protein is CAWSQGAGGYTF.

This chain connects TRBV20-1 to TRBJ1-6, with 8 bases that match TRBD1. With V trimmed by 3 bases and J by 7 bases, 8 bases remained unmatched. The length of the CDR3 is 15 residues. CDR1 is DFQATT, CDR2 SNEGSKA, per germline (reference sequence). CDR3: CSASGSQGANSPLHF. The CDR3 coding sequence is TGCAGTGCTAGTGGGAGCCAGGGGGCGAATTCACCCCTCCACTTT.

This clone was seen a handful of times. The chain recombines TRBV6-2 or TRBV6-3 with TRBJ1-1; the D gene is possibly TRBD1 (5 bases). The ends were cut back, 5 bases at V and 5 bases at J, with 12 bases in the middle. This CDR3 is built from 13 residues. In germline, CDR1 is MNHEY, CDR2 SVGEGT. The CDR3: CASSLGETTEAFF. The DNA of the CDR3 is TGTGCCAGCAGTCTAGGGGAAACGACTGAAGCTTTCTTT.

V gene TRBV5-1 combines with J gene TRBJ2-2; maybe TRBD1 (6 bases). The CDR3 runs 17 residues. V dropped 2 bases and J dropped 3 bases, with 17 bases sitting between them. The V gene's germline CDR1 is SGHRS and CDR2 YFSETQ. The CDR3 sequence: CASSFPLQGRDTGELFF. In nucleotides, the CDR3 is TGCGCCAGCAGCTTTCCTTTACAGGGTAGGGACACCGGGGAGCTGTTTTTT. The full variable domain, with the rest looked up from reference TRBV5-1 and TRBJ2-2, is KAGVTQTPRYLIKTRGQQVTLSCSPISGHRSVSWYQQTPGQGLQFLFEYFSETQRNKGNFPGRFSGRQFSNSRSEMNVSTLELGDSALYLCASSFPLQGRDTGELFFGEGSRLTVL.

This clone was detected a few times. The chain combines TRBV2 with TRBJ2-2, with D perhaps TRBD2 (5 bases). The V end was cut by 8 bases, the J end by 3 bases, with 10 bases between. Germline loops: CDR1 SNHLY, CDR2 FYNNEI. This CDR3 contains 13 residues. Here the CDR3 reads CASLTTDTGELFF. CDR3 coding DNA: TGTGCCAGCTTGACTACAGACACCGGGGAGCTGTTTTTT.

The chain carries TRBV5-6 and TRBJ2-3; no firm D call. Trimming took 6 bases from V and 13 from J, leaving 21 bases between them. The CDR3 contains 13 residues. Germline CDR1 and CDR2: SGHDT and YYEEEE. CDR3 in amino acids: CASTSRRQTDKYF. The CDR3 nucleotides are TGTGCCAGCACCTCTCGTCGTCAAACAGACAAGTATTTT.

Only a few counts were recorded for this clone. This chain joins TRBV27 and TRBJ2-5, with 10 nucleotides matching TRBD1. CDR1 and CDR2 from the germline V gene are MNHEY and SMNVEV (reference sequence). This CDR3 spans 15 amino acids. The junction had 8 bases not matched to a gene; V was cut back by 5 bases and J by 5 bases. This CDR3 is CASSIDRGRLETQYF. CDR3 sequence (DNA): TGTGCCAGCAGTATCGACAGGGGGCGCTTGGAGACCCAGTACTTC.

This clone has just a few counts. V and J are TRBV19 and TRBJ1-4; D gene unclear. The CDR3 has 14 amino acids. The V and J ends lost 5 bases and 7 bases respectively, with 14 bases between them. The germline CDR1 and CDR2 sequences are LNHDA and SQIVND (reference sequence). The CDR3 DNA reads TGTGCCAGTAGTTCCTCGGGAGGTTTTGAAAAACTGTTTTTT. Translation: CASSSSGGFEKLFF.

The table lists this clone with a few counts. CDR3 amino acids: CASSVAMTKVGYTF. The CDR3, as DNA: TGTGCCAGCAGCGTAGCTATGACAAAGGTTGGCTACACCTTC. The chain joins TRBV9 to TRBJ1-2; D is unresolved. Deletions cut 0 bases from V and 7 bases from J, with 13 bases between. Germline V CDR1 and CDR2: SGDLS, YYNGEE. CDR3 length equals 14 residues.

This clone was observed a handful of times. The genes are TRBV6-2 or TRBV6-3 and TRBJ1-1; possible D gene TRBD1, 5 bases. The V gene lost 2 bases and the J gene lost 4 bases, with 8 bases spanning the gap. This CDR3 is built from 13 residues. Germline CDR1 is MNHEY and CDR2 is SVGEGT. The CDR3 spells CASSYLRGTEAFF. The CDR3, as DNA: TGTGCCAGCAGTTACCTAAGGGGCACTGAAGCTTTCTTT.

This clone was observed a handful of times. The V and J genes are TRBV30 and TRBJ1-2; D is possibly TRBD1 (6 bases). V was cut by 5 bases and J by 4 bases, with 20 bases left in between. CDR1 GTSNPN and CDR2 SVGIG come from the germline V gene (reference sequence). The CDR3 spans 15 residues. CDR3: CAWGAPGGASYGYTF. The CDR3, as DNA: TGTGCCTGGGGGGCCCCGGGGGGCGCTAGCTATGGCTACACCTTC. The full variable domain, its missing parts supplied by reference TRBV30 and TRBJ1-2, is SQTIHQWPATLVQPVGSPLSLECTVEGTSNPNLYWYRQAAGRGLQLLFYSVGIGQISSEVPQNLSASRPQDRQFILSSKKLLLSDSGFYLCAWGAPGGASYGYTFGSGTRLTVV.

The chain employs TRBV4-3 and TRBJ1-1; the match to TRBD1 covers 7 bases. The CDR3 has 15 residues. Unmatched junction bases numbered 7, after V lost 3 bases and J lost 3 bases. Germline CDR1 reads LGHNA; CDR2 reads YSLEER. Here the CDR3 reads CASSQSTGAYTEAFF. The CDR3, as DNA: TGCGCCAGCAGCCAGAGCACAGGGGCCTACACTGAAGCTTTCTTT.